This TCR beta chain emerged from a study of long-term antiretroviral therapy in people with HIV. Study outcomes and limitations: Blood was collected between about 2003 and 2018, possibly under older ART regimens.

This CDR3 spans 15 amino acids. Per the germline V gene, CDR1 is SGHTA and CDR2 is FQGNSA. The V end was cut by 3 bases, the J end by 7 bases, with 18 bases between. The libraries were made with immunoSEQ v3.0 at survey level. Generated by immunoSEQ multiplex PCR, the TCRdb table keeps only in-frame clones and is missing some. The sample shows about 25,000 clones, 65% to 80% of them seen only once. To note about this clone: As yet, its antigen is unknown.

The chain combines TRBV7-2 with TRBJ1-2; a possible D gene is TRBD1 (5 bases). The sample here was unsorted PBMCs, taken 0.5 years after starting antiretroviral therapy. The sequence derives from a woman aged 40 to 50 with HIV. Written as DNA, the CDR3 is TGTGCCAGCAGCTTCGAGGGGCGTTACTCATCTGGCTACACCTTC. Protein: CASSFEGRYSSGYTF. Variable domain in full (rest from reference TRBV7-2 and TRBJ1-2): GAGVSQSPSNKVTEKGKDVELRCDPISGHTALYWYRQSLGQGLEFLIYFQGNSAPDKSGLPSDRFSAERTGGSVSTLTIQRTQQEDSAVYLCASSFEGRYSSGYTFGSGTRLTVV.